This entry concerns a single TCR beta chain. Using immunoSEQ multiplex PCR, the repertoire was profiled, and TCRdb retains in-frame clones only, with some absent. The sample contains roughly 250,000 clones, around 80% of which appear only once. CDR1 is KGHSH and CDR2 is LQKENI in the germline V gene. CDR3 length equals 14 residues. V was trimmed by 6 bases and J by 0 bases, leaving 11 bases between them. This entry belongs to a study of blood T cell repertoires in COVID-19. The clonotype was recovered from a man in his forties with active or convalescent COVID-19. V and J are TRBV18 and TRBJ1-2; tentatively, D is TRBD1 (5 bases). Specimen: peripheral blood. DNA of the CDR3: TGTGCCAGCTCGCTGGGGGGAACTAACTATGGCTACACCTTC. It yields the protein CASSLGGTNYGYTF.